This T cell receptor (beta chain) comes out of a study of identical twins. Findings and limits, study-wide: Model-predicted out-of-frame TCR alpha sharing fell below observed values in monozygotic twins.

TCRdb re-called the 5' RACE reads through MiXCR, storing one row per CDR3 protein. The repertoire has approximately 700,000 distinct CDR3 sequences, around 6% of them found once; the top ten carry around 1.9%. The CDR3 extends over 16 amino acids. Losses at the gene ends were 4 bases for V and 0 bases for J; bases not matched to a gene: 8. In germline, CDR1 is MGHRA, CDR2 YSYEKL. As to this clonotype: The target antigen is unknown.

The source is a man younger than 35 in good health. The sample consisted of naive T cells sorted from blood. The chain employs TRBV4-1 and TRBJ2-7; TRBD1 agrees at 8 bases. CDR3 loop: CASSPGQGASSYEQYV. The CDR3 DNA is TGCGCCAGCAGCCCTGGACAGGGTGCCAGCTCCTACGAGCAGTACGTC.